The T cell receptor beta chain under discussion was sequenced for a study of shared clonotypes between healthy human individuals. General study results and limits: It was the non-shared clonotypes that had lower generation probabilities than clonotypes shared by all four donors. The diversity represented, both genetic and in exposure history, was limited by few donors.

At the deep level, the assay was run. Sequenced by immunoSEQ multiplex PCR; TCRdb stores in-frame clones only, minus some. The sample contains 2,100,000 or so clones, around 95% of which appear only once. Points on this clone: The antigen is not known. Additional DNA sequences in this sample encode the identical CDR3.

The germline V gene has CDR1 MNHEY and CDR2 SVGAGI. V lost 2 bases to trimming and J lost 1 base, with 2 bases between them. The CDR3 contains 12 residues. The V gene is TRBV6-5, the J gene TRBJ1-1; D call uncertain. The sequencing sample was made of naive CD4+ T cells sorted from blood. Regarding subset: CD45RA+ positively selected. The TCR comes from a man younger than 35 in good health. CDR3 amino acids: CASSYKNTEAFF. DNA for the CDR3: TGTGCCAGCAGTTACAAGAACACTGAAGCTTTCTTT.